This T cell receptor (beta chain) was found in a study of shared clonotypes between healthy human individuals (dated by TCRdb to the early 2020s). Concerning the study at large: The cohort comprised a couple of women and a few men aged 18 to 49 years. For each donor, CD4 naive and CD4 memory were each run on three plates, CD8 naive on two plates, and CD8 memory on one plate. To estimate repertoire size and how much clonotypes are shared between individuals, the study performed deep sequencing of blood TCR repertoires from roughly five healthy adults. Libraries were prepared and TCR repertoires were sequenced by different laboratories using diverse techniques, in order to increase sequencing depth and limit assay-specific biases. Between about 0.94 and 10 billion PBMCs per donor were obtained by leukapheresis.

As to this clone: The target of this receptor is not known. One base away there is no much larger clone; base qualities are not given.

Using the deep immunoSEQ assay, TCR CDR3 regions were amplified from genomic DNA by multiplex PCR. Extracted genomic DNA from each cell subset was spread evenly across all wells of several immunoSEQ 96-well plates, with each plate serving as a replicate. For sorted subsets, approximately 200 ng of genomic DNA, equivalent to around 30,000 T cell genomes, went into each replicate PCR. The purified libraries were quantified using a Qubit 3.0 fluorometer, sized with a Bioanalyzer 2100, and then quantified again using the KAPA Library Quantification kit. Every immunoSEQ 96-well plate was sequenced on a separate single-read 150-cycle Illumina NextSeq 550 flow cell. In the source study's methods: Because the immunoSEQ output included only junctional sequences and no quality scores, the filtering could not be the same as the filtering used for full-length reads. Sequences were annotated with PyIR, a Python wrapper for IgBLAST v1.9, using IMGT germline references to assign V/J genes and CDR3. Reads were filtered out if the reads had weak V/J assignments (E-value above 1e-6), no CDR3, stop codons, out-of-frame junctions, or ambiguous translated residues. V3J clonotypes were defined as sequences sharing the same inferred V gene, J gene, and CDR3 amino acid sequence. To compute the percentage overlap between repertoires, the number of shared unique clonotypes was divided by the size of the smaller repertoire. Three approaches were used to assess repertoire richness: RTK rarefaction, the Chao1 estimator, and Recon v2.1 estimates of unobserved clonotypes. Generation probabilities for all TCRbeta clonotypes obtained by the gDNA method from a handful of donors were computed using OLGA. TCRdb carries this immuneACCESS record with in-frame sequences only. Its versions omit some clonotypes, under half of them owing to an unresolved V gene in the studies checked, with the rest unexplained. V, J and clone size were drawn from that table, and D and trimming were deduced from the DNA. In all, the sample holds roughly 2,000,000 clones, and approximately 94% of those were seen once. The top ten constitute under 1.5% of the sample.

CD8 naive samples consisted of CD45RO-negative cells that were positively selected for CCR7, yielding a CD45RA+CCR7+ population without TemRA cells. Donors were healthy HIV-negative adults with no recently reported acute infections or vaccinations. Every donor was a Caucasian adult living in Nashville, Tennessee, USA. After blood collection by leukapheresis, PBMCs were isolated using Ficoll-Histopaque density gradient centrifugation and then cryopreserved in the vapor phase of liquid nitrogen. Analytical flow cytometry was used to check the purity and quantity of every magnetically sorted T cell population. From each sorted fraction, genomic DNA was isolated and quantified by UV absorbance on a Nanodrop 2000c. Study-wide conclusions, independent of this receptor: Across four donors, about 4.5% of naive CD4, approximately 3.6% of naive CD8, around 2.1% of memory CD4, and approximately 0.4% of memory CD8 clonotypes were shared. Pairwise subsampling indicated that sequencing depth was expected to affect the degree of clonotype sharing among donors. Sampling was restricted to blood, and TCR repertoires in tissues likely differ from the TCR repertoires found in blood. The genetic and exposure-history diversity represented was limited by the small number of donors. Even with the large sequencing depth, rarefaction of the sorted-subset datasets indicated that sequencing was incomplete. Clonotypes shared by all four sorted-subset donors showed higher generation probabilities than non-shared clonotypes. Estimated clonotype richness was generally larger for naive than for memory subsets.

Sequencing used naive CD8+ T cells sorted from blood. Read against the paper, the sample's cell subset or site label means: CD45RA+CCR7+. This clonotype was sampled from a man between 18 and 29 years old in good health.

For the CDR3, the sequence is CASRPNGGPNTEAFF. The bases read TGTGCCAGCAGGCCGAATGGGGGGCCGAACACTGAAGCTTTCTTT. This chain joins TRBV6-5 to TRBJ1-1; perhaps TRBD1 is the D gene, with 6 bases matching. Measured from the cysteine to the phenylalanine, the CDR3 is 15 residues long. Only the CDR3 portion is preserved as DNA: 45 bases, with reading frame beginning at the first base. Via the germline V gene, CDR1 is MNHEY and CDR2 SVGAGI. Trimming takes 6 bases from V and 1 base from J, and the germline ends sit 15 bases apart.